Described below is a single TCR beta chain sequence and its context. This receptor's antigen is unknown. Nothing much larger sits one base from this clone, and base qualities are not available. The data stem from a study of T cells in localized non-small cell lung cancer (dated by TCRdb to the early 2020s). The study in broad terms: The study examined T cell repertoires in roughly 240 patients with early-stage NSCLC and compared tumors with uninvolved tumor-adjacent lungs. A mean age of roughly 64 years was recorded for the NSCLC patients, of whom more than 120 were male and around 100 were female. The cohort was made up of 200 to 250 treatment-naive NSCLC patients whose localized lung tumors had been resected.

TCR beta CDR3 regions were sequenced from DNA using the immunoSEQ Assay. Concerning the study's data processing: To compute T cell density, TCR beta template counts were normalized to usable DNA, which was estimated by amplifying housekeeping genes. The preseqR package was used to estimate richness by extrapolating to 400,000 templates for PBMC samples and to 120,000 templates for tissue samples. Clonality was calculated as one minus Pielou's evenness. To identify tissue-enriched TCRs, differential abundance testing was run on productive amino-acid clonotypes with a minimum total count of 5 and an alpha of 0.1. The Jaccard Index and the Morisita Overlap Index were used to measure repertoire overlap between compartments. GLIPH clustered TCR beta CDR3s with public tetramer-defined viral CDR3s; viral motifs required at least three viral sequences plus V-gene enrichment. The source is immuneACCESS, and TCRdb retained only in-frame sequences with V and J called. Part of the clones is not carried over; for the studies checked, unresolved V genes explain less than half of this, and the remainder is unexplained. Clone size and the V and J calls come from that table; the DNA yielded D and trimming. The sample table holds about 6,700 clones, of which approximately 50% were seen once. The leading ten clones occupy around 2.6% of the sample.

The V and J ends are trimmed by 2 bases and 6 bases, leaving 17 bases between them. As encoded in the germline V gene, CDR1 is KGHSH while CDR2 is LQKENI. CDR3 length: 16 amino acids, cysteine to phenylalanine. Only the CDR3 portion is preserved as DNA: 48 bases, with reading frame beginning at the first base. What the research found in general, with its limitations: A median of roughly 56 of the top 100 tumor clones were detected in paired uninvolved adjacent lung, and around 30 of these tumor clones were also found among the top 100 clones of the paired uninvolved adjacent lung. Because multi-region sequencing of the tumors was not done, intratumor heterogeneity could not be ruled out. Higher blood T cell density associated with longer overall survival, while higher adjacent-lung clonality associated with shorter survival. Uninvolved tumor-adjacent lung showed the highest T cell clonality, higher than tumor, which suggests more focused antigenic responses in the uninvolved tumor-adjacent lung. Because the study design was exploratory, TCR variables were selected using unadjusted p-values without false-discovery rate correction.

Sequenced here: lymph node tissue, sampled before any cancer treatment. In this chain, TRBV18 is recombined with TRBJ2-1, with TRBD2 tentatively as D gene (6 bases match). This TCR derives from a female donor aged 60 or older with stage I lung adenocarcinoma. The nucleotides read TGTGCCAGCTCACCAGGGCGGGCTGCCGGGGGCAATGAGCAGTTCTTC. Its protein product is CASSPGRAAGGNEQFF.